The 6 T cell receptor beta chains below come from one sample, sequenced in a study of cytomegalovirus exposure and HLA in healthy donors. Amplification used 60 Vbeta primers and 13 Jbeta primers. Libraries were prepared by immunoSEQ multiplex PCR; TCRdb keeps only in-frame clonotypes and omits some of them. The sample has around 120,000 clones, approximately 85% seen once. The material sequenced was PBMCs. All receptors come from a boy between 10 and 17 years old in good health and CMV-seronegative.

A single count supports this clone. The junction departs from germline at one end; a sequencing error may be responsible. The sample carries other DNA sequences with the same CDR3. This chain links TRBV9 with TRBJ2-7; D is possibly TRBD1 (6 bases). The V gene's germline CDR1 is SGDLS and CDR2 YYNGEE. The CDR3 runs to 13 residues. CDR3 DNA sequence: TGTGCCAGCAGCGTAGCGGACAGCGACGAACAGTACTTC. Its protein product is CASSVADSDEQYF.

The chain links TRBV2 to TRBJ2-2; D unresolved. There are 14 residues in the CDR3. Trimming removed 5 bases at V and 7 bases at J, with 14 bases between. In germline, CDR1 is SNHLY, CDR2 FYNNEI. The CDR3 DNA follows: TGTGCCAGCAGTACTGGGCCTTCCGTCGGGGAGCTGTTTTTT. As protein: CASSTGPSVGELFF.

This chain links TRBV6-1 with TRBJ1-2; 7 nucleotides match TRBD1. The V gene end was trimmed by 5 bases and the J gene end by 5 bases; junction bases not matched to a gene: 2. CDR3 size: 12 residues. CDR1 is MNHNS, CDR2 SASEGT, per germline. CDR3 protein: CASSTGVYGYTF. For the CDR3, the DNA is TGTGCCAGCAGTACAGGGGTATATGGCTACACCTTC.

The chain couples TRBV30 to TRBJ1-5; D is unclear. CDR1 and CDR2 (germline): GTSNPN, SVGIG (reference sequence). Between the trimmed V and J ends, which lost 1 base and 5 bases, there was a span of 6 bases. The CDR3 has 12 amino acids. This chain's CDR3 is CAWSDRDQPQHF. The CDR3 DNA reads TGTGCCTGGAGTGATCGGGATCAGCCCCAGCATTTT.

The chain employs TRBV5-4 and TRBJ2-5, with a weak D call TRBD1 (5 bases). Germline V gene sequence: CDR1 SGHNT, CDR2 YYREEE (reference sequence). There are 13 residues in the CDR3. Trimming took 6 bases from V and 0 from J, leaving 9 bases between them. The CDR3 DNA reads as TGTGCCAGCATGGGGCCGTACCAAGAGACCCAGTACTTC. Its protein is CASMGPYQETQYF. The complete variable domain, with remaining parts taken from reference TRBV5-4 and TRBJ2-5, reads ETGVTQSPTHLIKTRGQQVTLRCSSQSGHNTVSWYQQALGQGPQFIFQYYREEENGRGNFPPRFSGLQFPNYSSELNVNALELDDSALYLCASMGPYQETQYFGPGTRLLVL.

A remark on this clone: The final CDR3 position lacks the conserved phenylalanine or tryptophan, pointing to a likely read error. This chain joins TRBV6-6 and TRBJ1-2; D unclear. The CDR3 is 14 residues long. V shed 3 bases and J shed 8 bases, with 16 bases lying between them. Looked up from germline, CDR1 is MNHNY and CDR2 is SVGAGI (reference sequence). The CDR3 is CASSYPHWTRGYTL. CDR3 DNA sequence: TGTGCCAGCAGTTATCCGCATTGGACCAGGGGCTACACCCTC.